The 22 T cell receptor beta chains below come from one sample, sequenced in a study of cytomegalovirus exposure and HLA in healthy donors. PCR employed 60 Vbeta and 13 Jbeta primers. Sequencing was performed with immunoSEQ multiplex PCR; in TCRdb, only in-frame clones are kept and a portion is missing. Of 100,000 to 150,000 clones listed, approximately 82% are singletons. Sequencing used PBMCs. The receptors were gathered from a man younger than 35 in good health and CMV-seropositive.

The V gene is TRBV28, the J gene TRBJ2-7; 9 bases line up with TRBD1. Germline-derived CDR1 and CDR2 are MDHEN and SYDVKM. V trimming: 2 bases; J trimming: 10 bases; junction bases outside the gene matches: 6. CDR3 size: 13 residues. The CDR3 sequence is CASSLVGQGSQYF. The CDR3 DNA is TGTGCCAGCAGTTTAGTGGGACAGGGTTCCCAGTACTTC.

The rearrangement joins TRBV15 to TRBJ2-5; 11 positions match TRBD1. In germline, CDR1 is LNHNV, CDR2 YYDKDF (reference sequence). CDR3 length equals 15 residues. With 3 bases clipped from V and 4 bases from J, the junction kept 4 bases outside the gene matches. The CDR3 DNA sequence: TGTGCCACCAGCAGCCGGACAGGGGGCCGAGAGACCCAGTACTTC. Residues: CATSSRTGGRETQYF.

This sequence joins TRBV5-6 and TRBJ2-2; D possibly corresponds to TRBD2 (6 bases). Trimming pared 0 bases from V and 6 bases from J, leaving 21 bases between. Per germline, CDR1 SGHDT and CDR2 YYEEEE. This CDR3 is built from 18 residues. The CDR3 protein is CASSLVVGGTLVAGELFF. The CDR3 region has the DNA TGTGCCAGCAGCTTGGTCGTAGGAGGGACCCTCGTCGCCGGGGAGCTGTTTTTT.

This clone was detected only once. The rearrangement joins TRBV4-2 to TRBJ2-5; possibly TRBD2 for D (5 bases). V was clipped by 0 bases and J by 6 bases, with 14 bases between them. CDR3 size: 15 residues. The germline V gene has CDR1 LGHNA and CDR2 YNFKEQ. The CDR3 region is CASSQDDNRGQTQYF. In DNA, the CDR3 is TGTGCCAGCAGCCAAGATGATAATAGAGGGCAGACCCAGTACTTC.

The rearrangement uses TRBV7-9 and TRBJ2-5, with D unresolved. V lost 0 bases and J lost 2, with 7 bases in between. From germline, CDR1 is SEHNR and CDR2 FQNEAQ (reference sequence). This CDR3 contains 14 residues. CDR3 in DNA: TGTGCCAGCAGCTTAGCGTCCGGGCAAGAGACCCAGTACTTC. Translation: CASSLASGQETQYF.

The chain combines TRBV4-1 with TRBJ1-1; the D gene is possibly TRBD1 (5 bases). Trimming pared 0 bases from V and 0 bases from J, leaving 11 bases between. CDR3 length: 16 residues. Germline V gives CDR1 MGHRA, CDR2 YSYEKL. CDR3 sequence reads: CASSQDEVRVNTEAFF. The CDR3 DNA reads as TGCGCCAGCAGCCAAGATGAAGTCAGGGTGAACACTGAAGCTTTCTTT.

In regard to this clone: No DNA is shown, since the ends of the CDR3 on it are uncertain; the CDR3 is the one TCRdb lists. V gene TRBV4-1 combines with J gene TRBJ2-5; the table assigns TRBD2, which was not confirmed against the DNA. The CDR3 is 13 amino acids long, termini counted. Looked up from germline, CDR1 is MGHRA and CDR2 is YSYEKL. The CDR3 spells CASSAGFLETQYF.

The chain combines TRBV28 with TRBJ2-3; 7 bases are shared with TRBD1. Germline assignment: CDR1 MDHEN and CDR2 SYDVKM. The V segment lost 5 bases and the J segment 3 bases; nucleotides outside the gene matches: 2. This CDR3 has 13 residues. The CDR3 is CASSEQGTDTQYF. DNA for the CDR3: TGTGCCAGCAGTGAACAGGGGACAGATACGCAGTATTTT.

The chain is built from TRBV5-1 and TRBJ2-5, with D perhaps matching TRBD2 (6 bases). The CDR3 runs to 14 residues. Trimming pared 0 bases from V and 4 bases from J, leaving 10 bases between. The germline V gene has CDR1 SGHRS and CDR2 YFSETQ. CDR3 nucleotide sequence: TGCGCCAGCAGCTTGGTGGGACTCCGAGAGACCCAGTACTTC. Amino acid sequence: CASSLVGLRETQYF. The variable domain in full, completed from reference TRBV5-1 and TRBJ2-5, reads KAGVTQTPRYLIKTRGQQVTLSCSPISGHRSVSWYQQTPGQGLQFLFEYFSETQRNKGNFPGRFSGRQFSNSRSEMNVSTLELGDSALYLCASSLVGLRETQYFGPGTRLLVL.

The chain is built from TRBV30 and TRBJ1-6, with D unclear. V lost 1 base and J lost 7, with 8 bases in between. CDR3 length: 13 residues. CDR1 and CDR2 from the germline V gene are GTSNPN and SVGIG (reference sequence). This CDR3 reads CAWSDTENSPLHF. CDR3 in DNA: TGTGCCTGGAGTGACACAGAGAATTCACCCCTCCACTTT.

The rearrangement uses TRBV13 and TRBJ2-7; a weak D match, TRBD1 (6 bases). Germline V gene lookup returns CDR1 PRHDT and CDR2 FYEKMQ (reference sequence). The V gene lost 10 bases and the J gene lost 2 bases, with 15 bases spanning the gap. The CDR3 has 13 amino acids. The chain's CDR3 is CATRTETTYEQYF. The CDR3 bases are TGTGCCACCCGGACAGAAACCACCTACGAGCAGTACTTC.

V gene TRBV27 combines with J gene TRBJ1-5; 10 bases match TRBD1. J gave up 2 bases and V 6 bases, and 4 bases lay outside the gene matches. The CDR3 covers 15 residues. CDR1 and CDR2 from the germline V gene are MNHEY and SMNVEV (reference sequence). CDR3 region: CASRGGTGGNQPQHF. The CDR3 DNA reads TGTGCCAGCAGGGGCGGGACAGGGGGCAATCAGCCCCAGCATTTT.

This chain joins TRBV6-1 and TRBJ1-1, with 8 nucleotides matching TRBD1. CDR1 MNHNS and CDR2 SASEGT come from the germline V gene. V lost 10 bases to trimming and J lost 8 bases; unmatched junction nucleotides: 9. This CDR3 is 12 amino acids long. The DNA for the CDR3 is TGTGCCACTCAGAGAGGACAGGGAGAAGCTTTCTTT. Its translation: CATQRGQGEAFF.

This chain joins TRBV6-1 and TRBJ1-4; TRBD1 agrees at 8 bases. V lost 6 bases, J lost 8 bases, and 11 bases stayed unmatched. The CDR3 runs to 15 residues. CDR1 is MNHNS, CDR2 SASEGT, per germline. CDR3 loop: CASSPPRGRWEKLFF. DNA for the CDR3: TGTGCCAGCAGCCCCCCCAGGGGGCGATGGGAAAAACTGTTTTTT.

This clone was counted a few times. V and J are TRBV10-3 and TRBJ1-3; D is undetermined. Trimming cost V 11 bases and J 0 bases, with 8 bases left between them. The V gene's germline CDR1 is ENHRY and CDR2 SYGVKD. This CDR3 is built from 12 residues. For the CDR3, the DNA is TGTGCCGCACACAACTCTGGAAACACCATATATTTT. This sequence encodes CAAHNSGNTIYF.

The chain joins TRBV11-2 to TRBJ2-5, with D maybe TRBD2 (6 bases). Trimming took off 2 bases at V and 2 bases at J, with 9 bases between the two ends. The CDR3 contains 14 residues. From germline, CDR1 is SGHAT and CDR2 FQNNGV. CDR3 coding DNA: TGTGCCAGCAGCTTAAGTGGAGGGCAAGAGACCCAGTACTTC. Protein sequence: CASSLSGGQETQYF.

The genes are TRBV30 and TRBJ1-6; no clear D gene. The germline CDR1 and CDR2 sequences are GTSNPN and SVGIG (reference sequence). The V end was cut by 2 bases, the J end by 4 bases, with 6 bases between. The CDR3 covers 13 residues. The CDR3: CAWSSQYNSPLHF. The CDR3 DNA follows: TGTGCCTGGAGTTCACAGTATAATTCACCCCTCCACTTT.

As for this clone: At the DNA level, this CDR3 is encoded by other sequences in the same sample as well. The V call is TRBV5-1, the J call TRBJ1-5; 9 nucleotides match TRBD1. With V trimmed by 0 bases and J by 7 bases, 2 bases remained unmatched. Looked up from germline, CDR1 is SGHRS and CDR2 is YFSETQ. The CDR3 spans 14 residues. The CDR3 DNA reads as TGCGCCAGCAGCTTGGGGACAGGGGACCAGCCCCAGCATTTT. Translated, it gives CASSLGTGDQPQHF. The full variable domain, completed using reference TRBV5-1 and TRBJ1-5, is KAGVTQTPRYLIKTRGQQVTLSCSPISGHRSVSWYQQTPGQGLQFLFEYFSETQRNKGNFPGRFSGRQFSNSRSEMNVSTLELGDSALYLCASSLGTGDQPQHFGDGTRLSIL.

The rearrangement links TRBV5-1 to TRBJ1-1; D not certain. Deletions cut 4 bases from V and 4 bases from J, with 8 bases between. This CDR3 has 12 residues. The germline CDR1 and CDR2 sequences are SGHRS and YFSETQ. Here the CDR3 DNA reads TGCGCCAGCAGCCCCGGCGGCACTGAAGCTTTCTTT. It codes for CASSPGGTEAFF.

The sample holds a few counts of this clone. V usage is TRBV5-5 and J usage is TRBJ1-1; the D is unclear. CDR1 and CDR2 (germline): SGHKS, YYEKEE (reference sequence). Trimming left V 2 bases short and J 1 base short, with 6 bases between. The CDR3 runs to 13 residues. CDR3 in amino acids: CASSFAGNTEAFF. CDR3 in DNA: TGTGCCAGCAGCTTCGCGGGGAACACTGAAGCTTTCTTT.

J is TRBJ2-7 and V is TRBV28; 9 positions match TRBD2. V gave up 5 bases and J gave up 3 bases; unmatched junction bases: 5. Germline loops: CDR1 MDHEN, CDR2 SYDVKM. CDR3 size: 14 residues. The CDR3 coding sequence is TGTGCCAGCAGTGCGCGGGGGGGGGACTACGAGCAGTACTTC. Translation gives CASSARGGDYEQYF.

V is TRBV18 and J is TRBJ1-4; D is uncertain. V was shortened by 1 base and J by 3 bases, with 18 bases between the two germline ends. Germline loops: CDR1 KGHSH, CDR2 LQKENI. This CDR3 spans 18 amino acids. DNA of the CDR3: TGTGCCAGCTCACCACGCACGGGGAGTCGAGCCTCTAATGAAAAACTGTTTTTT. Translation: CASSPRTGSRASNEKLFF.